These 6 T cell receptor beta chains were sequenced from one sample in a study of regulatory T cells in long-lasting Graves disease. Building of the TCR beta libraries involved iRepertoire HTBI primers and Arm-PCR of CDR3 regions. One entry per CDR3 protein results from TCRdb running MiXCR on the multiplex PCR reads. The sample records about 440,000 distinct CDR3 sequences, 14% to 15% being singletons. The sample's time point: newly diagnosed GD, antithyroid drugs for less than 3 months. Isolated PBMC RNA provided the starting material for the TCR library. Separately, the same data were catalogued under a study of T cells in Graves' hyperthyroidism and ophthalmopathy.

The source was peripheral blood mononuclear cells (PBMCs), collected at new diagnosis, from a patient treated with antithyroid drugs. All receptors derive from a woman aged 25 to 39 with Graves disease.

This clonotype was counted many times. The chain recombines TRBV27 with TRBJ1-1; TRBD1 might be the D (5 bases). Germline CDR1 and CDR2: MNHEY and SMNVEV (reference sequence). The CDR3 is 15 residues long. The V end lost 5 bases, the J end lost 5 bases, and 18 bases lay between the germline ends. The CDR3 protein is CASSIRAPGGTEAFF. The CDR3 DNA is TGTGCCAGCAGTATCAGAGCTCCGGGGGGTACTGAAGCTTTCTTT.

The chain employs TRBV20-1 and TRBJ1-1; the D is unclear. Trimming took off 0 bases at V and 0 bases at J, with 5 bases between the two ends. Germline V gene data show CDR1 as DFQATT and CDR2 as SNEGSKA (reference sequence). This CDR3 has 13 amino acids. CDR3 loop: CSARDRMNTEAFF. CDR3 DNA sequence: TGCAGTGCTAGAGACAGAATGAACACTGAAGCTTTCTTT.

Details on this clonotype: A much larger clone differs by one base, so this may be a read error. The chain carries TRBV27 and TRBJ2-1; TRBD1 might be the D (6 bases). The CDR3 totals 15 residues. The germline V gene has CDR1 MNHEY and CDR2 SMNVEV (reference sequence). With 4 bases removed from V and 10 bases from J, the gap between germline ends came to 20 bases. CDR3 DNA: TGTGCCAGCAGTTCAACCGGGACAAAGCACTACGAGCAGTTCTTC. Its protein is CASSSTGTKHYEQFF.

This clonotype was found a few times. Written as DNA, the CDR3 is TGTGCCATCAGTGGGGCCTACGAGCAGTACTTC. Its protein product is CAISGAYEQYF. The chain employs TRBV10-3 and TRBJ2-7, with D unresolved. Germline V gene data show CDR1 as ENHRY and CDR2 as SYGVKD. This CDR3 comprises 11 residues. Trimming removed 4 bases from V and 2 bases from J, with 3 bases in between.

At least ten counts were recorded for this clonotype. The V gene is TRBV7-9, the J gene TRBJ2-7; TRBD2 agrees at 9 bases. CDR3 length: 20 amino acids. Germline values: CDR1 SEHNR, CDR2 FQNEAQ (reference sequence). The V gene end was trimmed by 5 bases and the J gene end by 2 bases; junction bases not matched to a gene: 22. This CDR3 is CASSRTHSQTSGETPYEQYF. The CDR3 coding sequence is TGTGCCAGCAGCCGCACACACAGCCAGACTAGCGGAGAAACCCCCTACGAGCAGTACTTC.

This clonotype was seen ten or more times. The gene calls are TRBV30 and TRBJ1-5; no clear D. Germline V gene data show CDR1 as GTSNPN and CDR2 as SVGIG (reference sequence). The CDR3 spans 15 residues. Trimming took off 0 bases at V and 5 bases at J, with 14 bases between the two ends. Here the CDR3 DNA reads TGTGCCTGGAGTGTACTTACTTCCGGCGATCAGCCCCAGCATTTT. Its translation: CAWSVLTSGDQPQHF. The full variable domain, with the rest looked up from reference TRBV30 and TRBJ1-5, is SQTIHQWPATLVQPVGSPLSLECTVEGTSNPNLYWYRQAAGRGLQLLFYSVGIGQISSEVPQNLSASRPQDRQFILSSKKLLLSDSGFYLCAWSVLTSGDQPQHFGDGTRLSIL.